These 3 T cell receptor beta chains originate from one sample sequenced in a study of radiotherapy plus CTLA-4 blockade in lung cancer. Assay: immunoSEQ multiplex PCR; the TCRdb copy retains only in-frame clones and omits some. This sample yields 40,000 to 45,000 clones, of which more than 60% are seen a single time; 9.8% belongs to the top ten. Material: peripheral blood, obtained from a patient treated with radiotherapy plus ipilimumab. The receptors shown here come from a human donor with non-small cell lung cancer who had stable disease on radiotherapy plus ipilimumab.

This sequence joins TRBV11-2 and TRBJ1-5, with 9 bases identical to TRBD1. CDR3 length: 14 residues. The V segment lost 6 bases and the J segment 3 bases; nucleotides outside the gene matches: 3. CDR1 and CDR2 (germline): SGHAT, FQNNGV. CDR3 sequence: CASSSQGANQPQHF. Here the CDR3 DNA reads TGTGCCAGCAGTTCACAGGGGGCCAATCAGCCCCAGCATTTT.

The gene calls are TRBV2 and TRBJ2-7; 9 bases fit TRBD1. V gave up 6 bases and J gave up 4 bases; unmatched junction bases: 7. This CDR3 comprises 14 residues. In germline, CDR1 is SNHLY, CDR2 FYNNEI. The CDR3 sequence is CASRIQGAVYEQYF. The DNA for the CDR3 is TGTGCCAGCAGAATACAGGGGGCGGTTTACGAGCAGTACTTC.

The V call is TRBV7-9, the J call TRBJ2-5; weak D call: TRBD2 (7 bases). The ends were cut back, 3 bases at V and 5 bases at J, with 19 bases in the middle. The CDR3 covers 16 residues. Per the germline V gene, CDR1 is SEHNR and CDR2 is FQNEAQ (reference sequence). As DNA, the CDR3 is TGTGCCAGCAGCTTTGTTGGCGGGGGAAGGGGGGAGACCCAGTACTTC. Amino acid sequence: CASSFVGGGRGETQYF.